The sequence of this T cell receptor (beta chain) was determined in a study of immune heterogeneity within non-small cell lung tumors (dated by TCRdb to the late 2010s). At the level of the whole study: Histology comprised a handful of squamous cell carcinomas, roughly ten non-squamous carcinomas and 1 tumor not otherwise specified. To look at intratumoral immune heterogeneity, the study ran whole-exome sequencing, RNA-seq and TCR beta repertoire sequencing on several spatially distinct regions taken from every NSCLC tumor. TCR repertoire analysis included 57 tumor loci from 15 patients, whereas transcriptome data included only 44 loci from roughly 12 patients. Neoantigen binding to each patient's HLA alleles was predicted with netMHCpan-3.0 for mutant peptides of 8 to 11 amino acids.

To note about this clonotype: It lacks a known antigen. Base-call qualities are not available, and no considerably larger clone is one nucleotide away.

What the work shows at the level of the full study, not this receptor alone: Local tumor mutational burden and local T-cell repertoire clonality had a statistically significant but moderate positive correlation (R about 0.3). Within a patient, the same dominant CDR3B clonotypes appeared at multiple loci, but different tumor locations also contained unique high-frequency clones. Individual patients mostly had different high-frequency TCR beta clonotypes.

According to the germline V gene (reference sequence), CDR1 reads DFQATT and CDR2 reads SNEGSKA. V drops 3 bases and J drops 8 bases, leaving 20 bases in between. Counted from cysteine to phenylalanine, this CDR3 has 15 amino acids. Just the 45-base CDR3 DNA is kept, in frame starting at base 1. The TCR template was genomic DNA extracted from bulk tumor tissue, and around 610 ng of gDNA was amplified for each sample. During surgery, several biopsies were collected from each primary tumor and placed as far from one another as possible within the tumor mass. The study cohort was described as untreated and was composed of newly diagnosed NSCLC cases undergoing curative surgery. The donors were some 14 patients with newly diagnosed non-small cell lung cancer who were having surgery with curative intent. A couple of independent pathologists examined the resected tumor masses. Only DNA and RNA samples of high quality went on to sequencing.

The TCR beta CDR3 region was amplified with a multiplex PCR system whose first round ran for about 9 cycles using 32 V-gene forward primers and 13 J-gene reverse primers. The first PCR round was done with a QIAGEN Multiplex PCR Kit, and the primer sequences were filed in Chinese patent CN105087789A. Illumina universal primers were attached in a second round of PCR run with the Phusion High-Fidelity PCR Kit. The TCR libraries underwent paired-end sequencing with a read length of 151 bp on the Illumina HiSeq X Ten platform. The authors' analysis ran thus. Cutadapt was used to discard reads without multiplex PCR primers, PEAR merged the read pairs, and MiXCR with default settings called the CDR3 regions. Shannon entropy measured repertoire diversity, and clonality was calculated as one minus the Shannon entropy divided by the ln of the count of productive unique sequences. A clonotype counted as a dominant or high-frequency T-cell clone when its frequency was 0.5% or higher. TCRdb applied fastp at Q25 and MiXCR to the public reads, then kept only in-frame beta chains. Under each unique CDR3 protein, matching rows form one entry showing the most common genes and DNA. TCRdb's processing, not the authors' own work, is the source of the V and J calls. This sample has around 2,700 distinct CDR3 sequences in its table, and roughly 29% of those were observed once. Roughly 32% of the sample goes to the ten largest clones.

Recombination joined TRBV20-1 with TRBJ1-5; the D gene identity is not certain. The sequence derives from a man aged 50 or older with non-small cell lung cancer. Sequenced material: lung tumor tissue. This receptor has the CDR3 CSASGSRRGREPQHF. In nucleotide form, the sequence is TGCAGTGCTAGCGGGTCTAGACGAGGACGGGAGCCCCAGCATTTT.